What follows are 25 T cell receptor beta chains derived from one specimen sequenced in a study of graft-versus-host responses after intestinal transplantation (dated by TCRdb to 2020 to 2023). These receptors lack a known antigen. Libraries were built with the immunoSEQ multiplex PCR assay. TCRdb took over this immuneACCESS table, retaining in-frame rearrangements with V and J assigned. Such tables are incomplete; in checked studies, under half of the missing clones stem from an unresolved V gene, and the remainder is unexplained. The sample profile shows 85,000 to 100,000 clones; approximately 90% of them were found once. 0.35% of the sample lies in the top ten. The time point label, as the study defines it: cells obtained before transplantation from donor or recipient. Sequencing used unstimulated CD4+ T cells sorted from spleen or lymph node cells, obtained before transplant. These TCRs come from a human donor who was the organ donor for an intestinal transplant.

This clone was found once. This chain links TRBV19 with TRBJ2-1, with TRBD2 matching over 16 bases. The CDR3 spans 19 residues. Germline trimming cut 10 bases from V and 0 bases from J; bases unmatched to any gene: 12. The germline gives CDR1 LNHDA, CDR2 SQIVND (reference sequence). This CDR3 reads CATRTGLAGGLGSYNEQFF. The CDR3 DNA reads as TGTGCCACCCGAACGGGACTAGCGGGGGGGCTGGGCTCCTACAATGAGCAGTTCTTC. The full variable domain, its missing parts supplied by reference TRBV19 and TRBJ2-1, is DGGITQSPKYLFRKEGQNVTLSCEQNLNHDAMYWYRQDPGQGLRLIYYSQIVNDFQKGDIAEGYSVSREKKESFPLTVTSAQKNPTAFYLCATRTGLAGGLGSYNEQFFGPGTRLTVL.

CDR3 DNA: TGTGCCAGCAGCTTAGCAGGGGGTCTCTACAATGAGCAGTTCTTC. Translated: CASSLAGGLYNEQFF. The V and J genes are TRBV7-6 and TRBJ2-1; TRBD1 might be the D (6 bases). The CDR3 length is 15 residues. The V gene's germline CDR1 is SGHVS and CDR2 FNYEAQ. The V and J ends lost 0 bases and 3 bases respectively, with 9 bases between them. Drawing the rest from reference TRBV7-6 and TRBJ2-1, the complete variable domain is GAGVSQSPRYKVTKRGQDVALRCDPISGHVSLYWYRQALGQGPEFLTYFNYEAQQDKSGLPNDRFSAERPEGSISTLTIQRTEQRDSAMYRCASSLAGGLYNEQFFGPGTRLTVL.

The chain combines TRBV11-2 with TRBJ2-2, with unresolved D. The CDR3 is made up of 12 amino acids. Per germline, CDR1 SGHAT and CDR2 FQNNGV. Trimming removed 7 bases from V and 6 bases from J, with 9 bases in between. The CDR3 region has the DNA TGTGCCAGCACCTCACTCCCCGGGGAGCTGTTTTTT. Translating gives CASTSLPGELFF.

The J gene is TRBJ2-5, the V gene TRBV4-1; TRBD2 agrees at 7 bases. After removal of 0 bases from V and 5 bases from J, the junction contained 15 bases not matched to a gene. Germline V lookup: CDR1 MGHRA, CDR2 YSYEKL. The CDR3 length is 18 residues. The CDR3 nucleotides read TGCGCCAGCAGCCAAGATCTCGGGGAGGGCGCCCTCGGTGAGACCCAGTACTTC. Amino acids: CASSQDLGEGALGETQYF.

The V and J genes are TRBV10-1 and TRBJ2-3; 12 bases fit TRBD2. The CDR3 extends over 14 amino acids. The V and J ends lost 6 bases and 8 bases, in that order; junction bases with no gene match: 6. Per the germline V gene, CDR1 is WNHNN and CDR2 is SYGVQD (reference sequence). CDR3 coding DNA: TGCGCCAGCAGCGCCGGACTAGCGGGACCTACGCAGTATTTT. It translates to CASSAGLAGPTQYF.

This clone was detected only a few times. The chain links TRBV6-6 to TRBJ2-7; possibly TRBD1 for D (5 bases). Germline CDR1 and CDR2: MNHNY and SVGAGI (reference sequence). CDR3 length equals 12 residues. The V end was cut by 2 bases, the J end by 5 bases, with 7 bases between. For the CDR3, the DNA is TGTGCCAGCAGTTACGGCAGGGACGAGCAGTACTTC. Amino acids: CASSYGRDEQYF.

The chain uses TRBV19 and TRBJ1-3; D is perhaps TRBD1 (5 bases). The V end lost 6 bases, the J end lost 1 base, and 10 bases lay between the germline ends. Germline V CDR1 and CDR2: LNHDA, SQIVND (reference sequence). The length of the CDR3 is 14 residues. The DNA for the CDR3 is TGTGCCAGTAGGCCAGGGCGATCTGGAAACACCATATATTTT. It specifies CASRPGRSGNTIYF.

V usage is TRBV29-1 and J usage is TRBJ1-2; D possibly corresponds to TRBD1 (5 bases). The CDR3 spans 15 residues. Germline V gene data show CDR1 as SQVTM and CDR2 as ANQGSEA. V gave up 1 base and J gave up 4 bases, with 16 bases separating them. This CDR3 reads CSVEGDPGLAYGYTF. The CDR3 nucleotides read TGCAGCGTTGAAGGAGACCCAGGGTTGGCCTATGGCTACACCTTC.

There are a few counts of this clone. The CDR3 spells CASSELGGNTEAFF. CDR3 DNA: TGCGCCAGCAGTGAACTCGGGGGAAACACTGAAGCTTTCTTT. V is TRBV10-2 and J is TRBJ1-1, with a weak D call TRBD1 (5 bases). Looked up from germline, CDR1 is WSHSY and CDR2 is SAAADI. CDR3 size: 14 residues. The V end lost 3 bases, the J end lost 2 bases, and 10 bases lay between the germline ends.

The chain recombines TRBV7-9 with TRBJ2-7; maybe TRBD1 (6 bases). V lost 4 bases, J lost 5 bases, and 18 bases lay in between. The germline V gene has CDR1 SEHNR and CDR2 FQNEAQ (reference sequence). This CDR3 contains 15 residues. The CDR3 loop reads CASSWVGRGLDEQYF. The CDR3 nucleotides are TGTGCCAGCAGCTGGGTAGGCAGGGGCCTTGACGAGCAGTACTTC. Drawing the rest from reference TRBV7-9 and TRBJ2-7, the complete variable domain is DTGVSQNPRHKITKRGQNVTFRCDPISEHNRLYWYRQTLGQGPEFLTYFQNEAQLEKSRLLSDRFSAERPKGSFSTLEIQRTEQGDSAMYLCASSWVGRGLDEQYFGPGTRLTVT.

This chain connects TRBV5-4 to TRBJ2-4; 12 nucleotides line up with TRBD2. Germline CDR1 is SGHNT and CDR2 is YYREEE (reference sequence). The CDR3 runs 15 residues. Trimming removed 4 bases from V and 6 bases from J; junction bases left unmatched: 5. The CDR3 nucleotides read TGTGCCAGCAGCCCGTCGACTAGCGGGGGAAACATTCAGTACTTC. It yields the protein CASSPSTSGGNIQYF.

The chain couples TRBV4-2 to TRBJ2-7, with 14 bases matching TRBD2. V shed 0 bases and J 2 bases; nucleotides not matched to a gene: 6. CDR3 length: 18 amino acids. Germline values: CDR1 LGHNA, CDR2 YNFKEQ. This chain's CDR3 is CASSQDWGLAGDPYEQYF. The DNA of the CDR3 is TGTGCCAGCAGCCAAGATTGGGGACTAGCGGGAGACCCCTACGAGCAGTACTTC.

CDR3 in DNA: TGTGCCAGCAGTTTGATGGGTAGGGGAACTAGCACAGATACGCAGTATTTT. Its translation: CASSLMGRGTSTDTQYF. This sequence joins TRBV28 and TRBJ2-3; D perhaps matches TRBD1 (5 bases). Trimming pared 3 bases from V and 0 bases from J, leaving 16 bases between. The CDR3 runs to 17 residues. Germline V gene data show CDR1 as MDHEN and CDR2 as SYDVKM.

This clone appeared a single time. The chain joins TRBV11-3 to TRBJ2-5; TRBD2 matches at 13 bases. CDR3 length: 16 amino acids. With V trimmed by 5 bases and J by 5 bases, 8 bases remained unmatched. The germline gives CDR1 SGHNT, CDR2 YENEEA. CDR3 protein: CASSRGLAGAWETQYF. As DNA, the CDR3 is TGTGCCAGCAGCCGAGGACTAGCGGGGGCGTGGGAGACCCAGTACTTC.

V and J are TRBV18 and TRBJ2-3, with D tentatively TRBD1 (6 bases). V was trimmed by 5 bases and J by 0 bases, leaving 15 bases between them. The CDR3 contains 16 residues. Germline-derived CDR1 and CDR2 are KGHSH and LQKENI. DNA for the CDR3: TGTGCCAGCTCATCCAAAGGGGGTATCAGCACAGATACGCAGTATTTT. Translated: CASSSKGGISTDTQYF.

The CDR3, as DNA: TGTGCCAGCAGTAAGCTCACAGATACGCAGTATTTT. This encodes CASSKLTDTQYF. The chain links TRBV28 to TRBJ2-3; D not certain. Trimming took 5 bases from V and 2 from J, leaving 5 bases between them. This CDR3 contains 12 residues. Germline CDR1 is MDHEN and CDR2 is SYDVKM.

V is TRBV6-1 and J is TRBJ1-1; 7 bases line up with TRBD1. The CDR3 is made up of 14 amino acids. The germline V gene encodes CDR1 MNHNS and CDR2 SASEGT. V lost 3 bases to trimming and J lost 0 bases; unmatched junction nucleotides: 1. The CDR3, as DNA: TGTGCCAGCAGTGAGACAGGGCTGAACACTGAAGCTTTCTTT. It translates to CASSETGLNTEAFF.

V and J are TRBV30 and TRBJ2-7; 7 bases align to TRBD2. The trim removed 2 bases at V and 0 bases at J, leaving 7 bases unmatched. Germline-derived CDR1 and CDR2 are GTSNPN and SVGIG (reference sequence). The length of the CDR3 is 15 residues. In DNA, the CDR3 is TGTGCCTGGAGTCGTGCTAGCGGCTTCTCCTACGAGCAGTACTTC. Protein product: CAWSRASGFSYEQYF.

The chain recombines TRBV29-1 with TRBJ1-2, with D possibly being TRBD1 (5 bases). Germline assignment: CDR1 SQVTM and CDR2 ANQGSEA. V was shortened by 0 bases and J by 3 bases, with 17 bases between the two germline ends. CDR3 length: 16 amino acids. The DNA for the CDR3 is TGCAGCGTTGAAGATAGGTTAACCCCAGGGTACTATGGCTACACCTTC. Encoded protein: CSVEDRLTPGYYGYTF.

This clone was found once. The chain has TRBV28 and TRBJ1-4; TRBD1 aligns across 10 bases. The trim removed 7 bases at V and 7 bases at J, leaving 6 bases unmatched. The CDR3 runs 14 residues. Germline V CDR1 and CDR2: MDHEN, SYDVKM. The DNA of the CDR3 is TGTGCCAGCACCTCCGGGACAGGGGCTGAAAAACTGTTTTTT. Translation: CASTSGTGAEKLFF.

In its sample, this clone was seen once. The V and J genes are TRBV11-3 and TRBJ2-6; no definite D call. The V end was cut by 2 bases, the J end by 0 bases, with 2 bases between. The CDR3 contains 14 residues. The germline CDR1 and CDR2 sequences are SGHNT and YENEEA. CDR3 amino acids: CASSLHSGANVLTF. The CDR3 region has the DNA TGTGCCAGCAGCTTACACTCTGGGGCCAACGTCCTGACTTTC.

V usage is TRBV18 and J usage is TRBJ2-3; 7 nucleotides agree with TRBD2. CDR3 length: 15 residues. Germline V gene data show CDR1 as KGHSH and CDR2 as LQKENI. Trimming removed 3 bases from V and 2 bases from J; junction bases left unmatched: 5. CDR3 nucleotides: TGTGCCAGCTCACCTGCCACTAGCGACACAGATACGCAGTATTTT. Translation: CASSPATSDTDTQYF.

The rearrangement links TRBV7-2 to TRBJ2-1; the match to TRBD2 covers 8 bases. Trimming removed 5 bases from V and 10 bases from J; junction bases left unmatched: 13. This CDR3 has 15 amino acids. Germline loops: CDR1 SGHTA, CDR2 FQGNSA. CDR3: CASSPWDRAGAEQFF. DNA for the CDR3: TGTGCCAGCAGCCCCTGGGACCGAGCGGGGGCCGAGCAGTTCTTC. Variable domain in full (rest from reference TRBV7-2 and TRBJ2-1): GAGVSQSPSNKVTEKGKDVELRCDPISGHTALYWYRQSLGQGLEFLIYFQGNSAPDKSGLPSDRFSAERTGGSVSTLTIQRTQQEDSAVYLCASSPWDRAGAEQFFGPGTRLTVL.

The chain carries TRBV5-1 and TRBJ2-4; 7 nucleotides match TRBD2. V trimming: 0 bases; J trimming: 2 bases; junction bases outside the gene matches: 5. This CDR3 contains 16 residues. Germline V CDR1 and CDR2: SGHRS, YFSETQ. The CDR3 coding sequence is TGCGCCAGCAGCTTGGGGTCGGGAGGAACCAAAAACATTCAGTACTTC. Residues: CASSLGSGGTKNIQYF.

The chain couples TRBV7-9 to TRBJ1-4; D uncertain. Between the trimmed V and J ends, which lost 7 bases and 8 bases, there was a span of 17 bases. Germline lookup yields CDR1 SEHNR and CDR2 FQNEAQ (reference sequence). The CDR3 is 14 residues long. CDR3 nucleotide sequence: TGTGCCAGCACCCGTTTTTCGGGGAGCGAAAAACTGTTTTTT. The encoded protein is CASTRFSGSEKLFF.